Listed below are T cell receptor beta chains from one sample, sequenced in a study of PD-L1 blockade in urothelial cancer. Clones were sequenced by immunoSEQ multiplex PCR, and TCRdb holds only the in-frame ones, with some missing. The table includes roughly 90,000 clones, around 92% detected once. The input for sequencing was PBMCs, taken around atezolizumab (anti-PD-L1) treatment. Every receptor here comes from a woman older than 75 with urothelial cancer. Both conserved end residues are part of each CDR3. Each record gives: J gene, clone size, V gene, D gene, CDR3 DNA, CDR3 protein. The D gene is left open where the match is weak. Not all rows give a size; the values are once, few, many and, for expanded clones, a class.

J gene: TRBJ2-7; clone size: once; V gene: TRBV19; D gene: TRBD2; CDR3 DNA: TGTGCCAGTAGTACCACTTTAGCGGGAGGGAACTACGAGCAGTACTTC; CDR3 protein: CASSTTLAGGNYEQYF
J gene: TRBJ2-1; clone size: NA; V gene: TRBV6-6; D gene: TRBD2; CDR3 DNA: TGTGCCAGCAGTTACCTAGCGGGGGGGAAGGTGGGTGAGCAGTTCTTC; CDR3 protein: CASSYLAGGKVGEQFF
J gene: TRBJ1-3; clone size: NA; V gene: TRBV19; D gene: TRBD1; CDR3 DNA: TGTGCCAGTACAAGACAGGGAGGACTGGCTGGAAACACCATATATTTT; CDR3 protein: CASTRQGGLAGNTIYF
J gene: TRBJ2-3; clone size: NA; V gene: TRBV28; D gene: NA; CDR3 DNA: TGTGCCAGCAGTGAAGCTAGCGTCGCAGATACGCAGTATTTT; CDR3 protein: CASSEASVADTQYF
J gene: TRBJ2-1; clone size: NA; V gene: TRBV6-1; D gene: TRBD2; CDR3 DNA: TGTGCCAGCAGTGAAGAAGCGGGAGTTATCTACAATGAGCAGTTCTTC; CDR3 protein: CASSEEAGVIYNEQFF
J gene: TRBJ1-5; clone size: NA; V gene: TRBV5-6; D gene: NA; CDR3 DNA: TGTGCCAGCAGCTCACAGGGTACGCATCAGCCCCAGCATTTT; CDR3 protein: CASSSQGTHQPQHF
J gene: TRBJ1-2; clone size: NA; V gene: TRBV28; D gene: NA; CDR3 DNA: TGTGCCAGCATTTCCCACGGGGAGGGGGGTGGCTACACCTTC; CDR3 protein: CASISHGEGGGYTF
J gene: TRBJ1-1; clone size: few; V gene: TRBV30; D gene: TRBD1; CDR3 DNA: TGTGCCTGGGACAGGGAAACTGAAGCTTTCTTT; CDR3 protein: CAWDRETEAFF
J gene: TRBJ1-1; clone size: NA; V gene: TRBV29-1; D gene: NA; CDR3 DNA: TGCAGCGTCAACCTGATGGGGGCCACTGAAGCTTTCTTT; CDR3 protein: CSVNLMGATEAFF
J gene: TRBJ1-4; clone size: once; V gene: TRBV19; D gene: TRBD1; CDR3 DNA: TGTGCCAGTACCACCTTGGAGGGGGCAAGAGAAAAACTGTTTTTT; CDR3 protein: CASTTLEGAREKLFF
J gene: TRBJ2-5; clone size: once; V gene: TRBV4-2; D gene: TRBD2; CDR3 DNA: TGTGCCAGCAGCCAACCGGGACTAGCGGGAGGGAAGGAGACCCAGTACTTC; CDR3 protein: CASSQPGLAGGKETQYF
J gene: TRBJ2-1; clone size: NA; V gene: TRBV5-1; D gene: TRBD2; CDR3 DNA: TGCGCCAGCAAGCCTAGCGGGGTCAATGAGCAGTTCTTC; CDR3 protein: CASKPSGVNEQFF
J gene: TRBJ1-5; clone size: NA; V gene: TRBV27; D gene: NA; CDR3 DNA: TGTGCCAGCAGTTTCTCCGGGTCAGGGCAGCCCCAGCATTTT; CDR3 protein: CASSFSGSGQPQHF
J gene: TRBJ2-1; clone size: NA; V gene: TRBV5-6; D gene: TRBD1; CDR3 DNA: TGTGCCAGCACCCCGGTTGGTCGGACAGGGGGCTCCAATGAGCAGTTCTTC; CDR3 protein: CASTPVGRTGGSNEQFF
J gene: TRBJ2-7; clone size: NA; V gene: TRBV11-2; D gene: NA; CDR3 DNA: TGTGCCAGCAGCTTAAACGCGCTGGTCCAACCCCTCTACGAGCAGTACTTC; CDR3 protein: CASSLNALVQPLYEQYF
J gene: TRBJ2-1; clone size: NA; V gene: TRBV11-3; D gene: NA; CDR3 DNA: TGTGCCAGCAGCGCTAGCAATGAGCAGTTCTTC; CDR3 protein: CASSASNEQFF
J gene: TRBJ1-5; clone size: NA; V gene: TRBV7-9; D gene: TRBD1; CDR3 DNA: TGTGCCAGCAGCTTAGCGGGACAGCTCGGTCAGCCCCAGCATTTT; CDR3 protein: CASSLAGQLGQPQHF
J gene: TRBJ2-2; clone size: NA; V gene: TRBV6-6; D gene: NA; CDR3 DNA: TGTGCCAGCAGTGCACGAAGGCAGGGTGAGCTGTTTTTT; CDR3 protein: CASSARRQGELFF
J gene: TRBJ2-1; clone size: once; V gene: TRBV11-1; D gene: NA; CDR3 DNA: TGTGCCAGCAGCTTATCGGTCGGGACCTACAATGAGCAGTTCTTC; CDR3 protein: CASSLSVGTYNEQFF
J gene: TRBJ2-2; clone size: NA; V gene: TRBV5-1; D gene: TRBD1; CDR3 DNA: TGCGCCAGCAGCCCAAGGGGGACAGGGAACACCGGGGAGCTGTTTTTT; CDR3 protein: CASSPRGTGNTGELFF
J gene: TRBJ1-4; clone size: NA; V gene: TRBV25-1; D gene: TRBD1; CDR3 DNA: TGTGCCAGCAGAGGGCCCGGGACAGGGAGTGAAAAACTGTTTTTT; CDR3 protein: CASRGPGTGSEKLFF
J gene: TRBJ2-3; clone size: NA; V gene: TRBV2; D gene: NA; CDR3 DNA: TGTGCCAGCAGTGAAACGGGGGTAGCCGCCGATACGCAGTATTTT; CDR3 protein: CASSETGVAADTQYF
J gene: TRBJ2-3; clone size: NA; V gene: TRBV9; D gene: NA; CDR3 DNA: TGTGCCAGCAGCGTAGGCTACACAGATACGCAGTATTTT; CDR3 protein: CASSVGYTDTQYF
J gene: TRBJ2-1; clone size: few; V gene: TRBV6-1; D gene: TRBD2; CDR3 DNA: TGTGCCAGCAGTGGGACTAGCGGGAGCAAAAAACCCAATGAGCAGTTCTTC; CDR3 protein: CASSGTSGSKKPNEQFF
J gene: TRBJ2-3; clone size: NA; V gene: TRBV30; D gene: TRBD2; CDR3 DNA: TGTGCCTGGAGTGTACTCCTAGCGGGATTTTTTAGTGCAGATACGCAGTATTTT; CDR3 protein: CAWSVLLAGFFSADTQYF
J gene: TRBJ2-5; clone size: NA; V gene: TRBV9; D gene: TRBD2; CDR3 DNA: TGTGCCAGCAGCGCGGGACTAGCGTTTCAAGAGACCCAGTACTTC; CDR3 protein: CASSAGLAFQETQYF
J gene: TRBJ1-2; clone size: many; V gene: TRBV6-6; D gene: NA; CDR3 DNA: TGTGCCAGCACCCCAGTGGGAGACTATGGCTACACCTTC; CDR3 protein: CASTPVGDYGYTF
J gene: TRBJ1-2; clone size: NA; V gene: TRBV7-3; D gene: TRBD1; CDR3 DNA: TGTGCCAGCAGCGCAGACAGGGGAGTGGGCGACTACACCTTC; CDR3 protein: CASSADRGVGDYTF
J gene: TRBJ2-3; clone size: once; V gene: TRBV28; D gene: TRBD2; CDR3 DNA: TGTGCCAGCAGGTTAGCGGGAGGGACCACAGATACGCAGTATTTT; CDR3 protein: CASRLAGGTTDTQYF
J gene: TRBJ1-1; clone size: NA; V gene: TRBV13; D gene: NA; CDR3 DNA: TGTGCCAGCAGCTCCAGGGTTAGCACTGAAGCTTTCTTT; CDR3 protein: CASSSRVSTEAFF
J gene: TRBJ2-1; clone size: NA; V gene: TRBV10-3; D gene: TRBD1; CDR3 DNA: TGTGCCATCAGTGATTCCGGGACAGGGGGCTATGAGCAGTTCTTC; CDR3 protein: CAISDSGTGGYEQFF
J gene: TRBJ2-1; clone size: NA; V gene: TRBV5-1; D gene: TRBD2; CDR3 DNA: TGCGCCAGCAGCCGGGGGATAGCGGGAGAAGACAATGAGCAGTTCTTC; CDR3 protein: CASSRGIAGEDNEQFF
J gene: TRBJ2-3; clone size: NA; V gene: TRBV29-1; D gene: NA; CDR3 DNA: TGCAGCTCTACGGCGGTCCCTACAGATACGCAGTATTTT; CDR3 protein: CSSTAVPTDTQYF
J gene: TRBJ2-7; clone size: once; V gene: TRBV5-6; D gene: NA; CDR3 DNA: TGTGCCAGCAGCCTCGGCCCCGCAGGGCAATACGAGCAGTACTTC; CDR3 protein: CASSLGPAGQYEQYF
J gene: TRBJ1-2; clone size: NA; V gene: TRBV7-9; D gene: NA; CDR3 DNA: TGTGCCAGCAGCCCAACAGGGAGTGGCTACACCTTC; CDR3 protein: CASSPTGSGYTF
J gene: TRBJ2-7; clone size: NA; V gene: TRBV18; D gene: TRBD2; CDR3 DNA: TGTGCCAGCTCACCTCCATCTAGCGGGAGGACCTACGAGCAGTACTTC; CDR3 protein: CASSPPSSGRTYEQYF
J gene: TRBJ2-5; clone size: NA; V gene: TRBV10-3; D gene: NA; CDR3 DNA: TGTGCCATCAGTGGTGGGGGCGCAAGCCAAGAGACCCAGTACTTC; CDR3 protein: CAISGGGASQETQYF
J gene: TRBJ2-3; clone size: NA; V gene: TRBV6-6; D gene: NA; CDR3 DNA: TGTGCCAGCAGCCTCACAGATACGCAGTATTTT; CDR3 protein: CASSLTDTQYF
J gene: TRBJ2-7; clone size: few; V gene: TRBV19; D gene: TRBD1; CDR3 DNA: TGTGCCAGTAGTGGACAGGGAAGAGGGGTCGAGCAGTACTTC; CDR3 protein: CASSGQGRGVEQYF
J gene: TRBJ2-7; clone size: NA; V gene: TRBV5-1; D gene: TRBD1; CDR3 DNA: TGCGCCAGCAGCACGGACAGGGGTTACTCCTACGAGCAGTACTTC; CDR3 protein: CASSTDRGYSYEQYF
J gene: TRBJ2-1; clone size: NA; V gene: TRBV5-1; D gene: TRBD2; CDR3 DNA: TGCGCCAGCAATCCAGCGGGAGGAATCTACAATGAGCAGTTCTTC; CDR3 protein: CASNPAGGIYNEQFF
J gene: TRBJ1-2; clone size: NA; V gene: TRBV7-9; D gene: TRBD1; CDR3 DNA: TGTGCCAGCAGCTTAGGGACAGGGGGTTATGGCTACACCTTC; CDR3 protein: CASSLGTGGYGYTF
J gene: TRBJ2-1; clone size: NA; V gene: TRBV6-5; D gene: TRBD2; CDR3 DNA: TGTGCCAGCCGGGACTACAGTAGCTCCTACAATGAGCAGTTCTTC; CDR3 protein: CASRDYSSSYNEQFF
J gene: TRBJ2-3; clone size: NA; V gene: TRBV4-2; D gene: TRBD2; CDR3 DNA: TGTGCCAGCAGCCAAGATGGAGGACTAGCGGGAGTTCGACCAGATACGCAGTATTTT; CDR3 protein: CASSQDGGLAGVRPDTQYF
J gene: TRBJ2-1; clone size: NA; V gene: TRBV19; D gene: TRBD1; CDR3 DNA: TGTGCCAGTAGTATGGGCAGGGGGCAGAACAATGAGCAGTTCTTC; CDR3 protein: CASSMGRGQNNEQFF
J gene: TRBJ2-2; clone size: NA; V gene: TRBV4-1; D gene: NA; CDR3 DNA: TGCGCCAGCAGCCAAACCGAGACTACCACCGGGGAGCTGTTTTTT; CDR3 protein: CASSQTETTTGELFF
J gene: TRBJ2-2; clone size: NA; V gene: TRBV6-5; D gene: NA; CDR3 DNA: TGTGCCAGCAAACGGGCTAGGGGTACCGGGGAGCTGTTTTTT; CDR3 protein: CASKRARGTGELFF
J gene: TRBJ1-1; clone size: NA; V gene: TRBV18; D gene: NA; CDR3 DNA: TGTGCCAGCTCACCACCCATTGTTTGGTTTGGTGACAGGCTGGGGACTGAAGCTTTCTTT; CDR3 protein: CASSPPIVWFGDRLGTEAFF
J gene: TRBJ2-5; clone size: few; V gene: TRBV27; D gene: NA; CDR3 DNA: TGTGCCAGCAGTTCCAGAGCCGGGTCCCGGGTTCAAGAGACCCAGTACTTC; CDR3 protein: CASSSRAGSRVQETQYF
J gene: TRBJ1-3; clone size: once; V gene: TRBV10-2; D gene: NA; CDR3 DNA: TGCGCCAGCAGTGGGACAGCGACAGATGGAAACACCATATATTTT; CDR3 protein: CASSGTATDGNTIYF
J gene: TRBJ2-3; clone size: NA; V gene: TRBV2; D gene: NA; CDR3 DNA: TGTGCCAGCAGTGAAGAGGGGACAGATACGCAGTATTTT; CDR3 protein: CASSEEGTDTQYF
J gene: TRBJ2-5; clone size: NA; V gene: TRBV14; D gene: NA; CDR3 DNA: TGTGCCAGCAGCCAAGAGCGGGGTAGGGTTGGAGAGACCCAGTACTTC; CDR3 protein: CASSQERGRVGETQYF
J gene: TRBJ1-5; clone size: NA; V gene: TRBV28; D gene: TRBD1; CDR3 DNA: TGTGCCAGCAGTTTGTTAGGGGGCCCAAGGCCCCAGCATTTT; CDR3 protein: CASSLLGGPRPQHF
J gene: TRBJ2-2; clone size: once; V gene: TRBV12-5; D gene: NA; CDR3 DNA: TGTGCTAGTGGTTTGGTACCAAGGGCAGGGATGAGCGGGGAGCTGTTTTTT; CDR3 protein: CASGLVPRAGMSGELFF
J gene: TRBJ2-1; clone size: NA; V gene: TRBV6-6; D gene: NA; CDR3 DNA: TGTGCCAGCAGTCTGAGGGCTGGGTTAGATCAGTTCTTC; CDR3 protein: CASSLRAGLDQFF
J gene: TRBJ2-3; clone size: NA; V gene: TRBV9; D gene: NA; CDR3 DNA: TGTGCCAGCAGCGTTTCCGGCGGGGCCCACCCCACAGATACGCAGTATTTT; CDR3 protein: CASSVSGGAHPTDTQYF
J gene: TRBJ1-4; clone size: NA; V gene: TRBV7-9; D gene: NA; CDR3 DNA: TGTGCCAGCATCAGAGGGGAAAAACTGTTTTTT; CDR3 protein: CASIRGEKLFF
J gene: TRBJ1-5; clone size: NA; V gene: TRBV5-6; D gene: NA; CDR3 DNA: TGTGCCAGCAGCTTGGCCGGGAGCAATCAGCCCCAGCATTTT; CDR3 protein: CASSLAGSNQPQHF
J gene: TRBJ2-7; clone size: NA; V gene: TRBV6-5; D gene: NA; CDR3 DNA: TGTGCCAGCAGTAACGGAGACGAGCAGTACTTC; CDR3 protein: CASSNGDEQYF